A selection of T cell receptor beta chains follows, all from one sample in a study of cytomegalovirus exposure and HLA in healthy donors. Assay used: immunoSEQ multiplex PCR; TCRdb lists only in-frame clones, some missing. The table records approximately 140,000 clones, about 83% of them present only once. The sequenced sample was PBMCs. The receptors here all came from a middle-aged man in good health and CMV-seropositive. Both conserved end residues are part of each CDR3. Each record gives: D gene, J gene, clone size, V gene, CDR3 protein, CDR3 DNA. A D gene is named only where the DNA matches it firmly. Size is stated for part of the rows, as once, few or many counts, or as a class when the clone is expanded.

D gene: TRBD1; J gene: TRBJ1-5; clone size: .; V gene: TRBV10-3; CDR3 protein: CAISESLGQGVEPQHF; CDR3 DNA: TGTGCCATCAGTGAGTCCTTAGGACAGGGAGTGGAGCCCCAGCATTTT
D gene: .; J gene: TRBJ2-1; clone size: .; V gene: TRBV7-8; CDR3 protein: CASSSAIGRGSPYNEQFF; CDR3 DNA: TGTGCCAGCAGCTCCGCTATAGGGCGAGGGAGTCCTTACAATGAGCAGTTCTTC
D gene: TRBD2; J gene: TRBJ2-2; clone size: .; V gene: TRBV9; CDR3 protein: CASSIGTSGRNTGELFF; CDR3 DNA: TGTGCCAGCAGCATCGGGACTAGCGGAAGGAACACCGGGGAGCTGTTTTTT
D gene: TRBD2; J gene: TRBJ2-5; clone size: .; V gene: TRBV9; CDR3 protein: CASSVEPSGMYQETQYF; CDR3 DNA: TGTGCCAGCAGCGTAGAGCCTAGCGGGATGTACCAAGAGACCCAGTACTTC
D gene: TRBD1; J gene: TRBJ2-7; clone size: .; V gene: TRBV11-2; CDR3 protein: CASSLDNRGPYEQYF; CDR3 DNA: TGTGCCAGCAGCTTAGACAACAGGGGCCCCTACGAGCAGTACTTC
D gene: TRBD2; J gene: TRBJ2-3; clone size: .; V gene: TRBV11-2; CDR3 protein: CASSWFSGYSTDTQYF; CDR3 DNA: TGTGCCAGCAGCTGGTTTAGCGGGTATTCCACAGATACGCAGTATTTT
D gene: .; J gene: TRBJ2-2; clone size: .; V gene: TRBV11-1; CDR3 protein: CASSLSPSAGELFF; CDR3 DNA: TGTGCCAGCAGCTTATCCCCCAGCGCCGGGGAGCTGTTTTTT
D gene: .; J gene: TRBJ1-1; clone size: .; V gene: TRBV28; CDR3 protein: CASSLRQFSRGTEAFF; CDR3 DNA: TGTGCCAGCAGTTTGAGGCAGTTCAGCCGGGGCACTGAAGCTTTCTTT
D gene: TRBD1; J gene: TRBJ2-7; clone size: .; V gene: TRBV6-4; CDR3 protein: CASRDPGTGRDEQYF; CDR3 DNA: TGTGCCAGCAGGGACCCCGGGACAGGGAGGGACGAGCAGTACTTC
D gene: .; J gene: TRBJ2-5; clone size: once; V gene: TRBV10-3; CDR3 protein: CAISESSSMETQYF; CDR3 DNA: TGTGCCATCAGTGAGTCTAGTAGTATGGAGACCCAGTACTTC
D gene: TRBD2; J gene: TRBJ2-7; clone size: .; V gene: TRBV6-1; CDR3 protein: CASNVGSGIAYEQYF; CDR3 DNA: TGTGCCAGCAACGTGGGGAGCGGGATTGCCTACGAGCAGTACTTC
D gene: TRBD1; J gene: TRBJ2-7; clone size: .; V gene: TRBV28; CDR3 protein: CASSSSGTGSNEQYF; CDR3 DNA: TGTGCCAGCAGCTCCTCCGGGACAGGGAGCAACGAGCAGTACTTC
D gene: TRBD1; J gene: TRBJ2-7; clone size: .; V gene: TRBV6-1; CDR3 protein: CASSAEGTGAHEQYF; CDR3 DNA: TGTGCCAGCAGTGCAGAGGGGACAGGGGCGCACGAGCAGTACTTC
D gene: .; J gene: TRBJ2-7; clone size: .; V gene: TRBV27; CDR3 protein: CASSDRGSYEQYF; CDR3 DNA: TGTGCCAGCAGTGATAGGGGCTCCTACGAGCAGTACTTC
D gene: TRBD1; J gene: TRBJ2-3; clone size: .; V gene: TRBV28; CDR3 protein: CASSPPGARDRGIDTQYF; CDR3 DNA: TGTGCCAGCAGTCCTCCCGGGGCACGGGACAGGGGCATAGATACGCAGTATTTT
D gene: .; J gene: TRBJ2-1; clone size: .; V gene: TRBV5-1; CDR3 protein: CASSLAVGRGRTYNEQFF; CDR3 DNA: TGCGCCAGCAGCTTGGCCGTCGGCAGGGGAAGGACCTACAATGAGCAGTTCTTC
D gene: TRBD2; J gene: TRBJ2-7; clone size: once; V gene: TRBV2; CDR3 protein: CASRGVVLAGDPNEQYF; CDR3 DNA: TGTGCCAGCCGGGGGGTAGTTCTAGCGGGAGATCCCAACGAGCAGTACTTC
D gene: TRBD2; J gene: TRBJ2-1; clone size: .; V gene: TRBV12-5; CDR3 protein: CASGLVPPGLGANEQFF; CDR3 DNA: TGTGCTAGTGGTTTGGTACCCCCGGGACTAGGGGCCAATGAGCAGTTCTTC
D gene: TRBD2; J gene: TRBJ2-1; clone size: .; V gene: TRBV19; CDR3 protein: CASTLFAGGYNEQFF; CDR3 DNA: TGTGCCAGTACTCTATTCGCGGGGGGCTACAATGAGCAGTTCTTC
D gene: .; J gene: TRBJ2-7; clone size: .; V gene: TRBV10-3; CDR3 protein: CAISGQANSYEQYF; CDR3 DNA: TGTGCCATCAGTGGGCAGGCCAATTCCTACGAGCAGTACTTC
D gene: .; J gene: TRBJ2-7; clone size: few; V gene: TRBV6-5; CDR3 protein: CASTDTYEQYF; CDR3 DNA: TGTGCCAGCACAGACACATACGAGCAGTACTTC
D gene: .; J gene: TRBJ1-5; clone size: .; V gene: TRBV7-9; CDR3 protein: CASSFGGLNQPQHF; CDR3 DNA: TGTGCCAGCAGCTTCGGGGGGTTGAATCAGCCCCAGCATTTT
D gene: .; J gene: TRBJ2-3; clone size: .; V gene: TRBV21-1; CDR3 protein: CASSTERTGFVDTQYF; CDR3 DNA: TGTGCCAGCAGCACGGAACGGACAGGGTTTGTGGATACGCAGTATTTT
D gene: .; J gene: TRBJ2-3; clone size: .; V gene: TRBV7-9; CDR3 protein: CASSLATRSAGTQYF; CDR3 DNA: TGTGCCAGCAGCTTAGCGACTAGAAGTGCAGGTACGCAGTATTTT
D gene: TRBD1; J gene: TRBJ1-2; clone size: few; V gene: TRBV5-1; CDR3 protein: CASSLGTGPADGYTF; CDR3 DNA: TGCGCCAGCAGCTTAGGGACAGGGCCGGCGGATGGCTACACCTTC
D gene: .; J gene: TRBJ2-7; clone size: .; V gene: TRBV11-2; CDR3 protein: CASSRPGTNLLYEQYF; CDR3 DNA: TGTGCCAGCAGCCGCCCAGGGACAAATCTACTCTACGAGCAGTACTTC
D gene: TRBD2; J gene: TRBJ2-3; clone size: .; V gene: TRBV16; CDR3 protein: CASSQDIAGADTQYF; CDR3 DNA: TGTGCCAGCAGCCAGGATATAGCGGGCGCAGATACGCAGTATTTT
D gene: TRBD2; J gene: TRBJ2-7; clone size: .; V gene: TRBV5-5; CDR3 protein: CASRPTSGRAYEQYF; CDR3 DNA: TGTGCCAGCAGGCCGACTAGCGGGAGGGCCTACGAGCAGTACTTC
D gene: TRBD2; J gene: TRBJ2-6; clone size: .; V gene: TRBV28; CDR3 protein: CASSPLAGVAGANVLTF; CDR3 DNA: TGTGCCAGCAGTCCACTAGCGGGAGTAGCCGGGGCCAACGTCCTGACTTTC
D gene: TRBD1; J gene: TRBJ1-4; clone size: .; V gene: TRBV9; CDR3 protein: CASSPGQVNMNEKLFF; CDR3 DNA: TGTGCCAGCAGCCCCGGACAGGTTAATATGAATGAAAAACTGTTTTTT
D gene: TRBD1; J gene: TRBJ1-1; clone size: .; V gene: TRBV7-8; CDR3 protein: CASSPGTGGTEAFF; CDR3 DNA: TGTGCCAGCAGCCCCGGGACAGGGGGCACTGAAGCTTTCTTT
D gene: .; J gene: TRBJ2-3; clone size: .; V gene: TRBV5-4; CDR3 protein: CASSPVPGLGADTQYF; CDR3 DNA: TGTGCCAGCAGCCCGGTACCGGGCTTAGGGGCAGATACGCAGTATTTT